A selection of T cell receptor beta chains follows, all from one sample in a study of OX40 agonist ivuxolimab in advanced cancers. Profiling relied on immunoSEQ multiplex PCR, and the TCRdb table lists in-frame clones only, not all of them. The data contain around 72,000 clones, over 70% of them singletons. This material consisted of CD4+ or CD8+ T cells sorted from blood, taken in a trial of the OX40 agonist ivuxolimab. The receptors were sampled from an adult with an advanced solid tumor such as melanoma, head and neck, liver or kidney cancer. Both conserved end residues are part of each CDR3. Each record gives: J gene, V gene, CDR3 protein.

J: TRBJ2-7
V: TRBV7-2
CDR3: CASSLPASGAYEQYF

J: TRBJ1-5
V: TRBV19
CDR3: CASTRGSGNQPQHF

J: TRBJ2-7
V: TRBV4-2
CDR3: CASGSEGTSGNEQYF

J: TRBJ2-3
V: TRBV4-2
CDR3: CASSQDLFTTDTQYF

J: TRBJ2-7
V: TRBV6-5
CDR3: CASRPRQGTYEQYF

J: TRBJ2-2
V: TRBV10-3
CDR3: CAISGRTSGGTTGELFF

J: TRBJ2-6
V: TRBV19
CDR3: CASSPGQMSSGANVLTF

J: TRBJ2-7
V: TRBV27
CDR3: CASSYLTSTGSSYEQYF

J: TRBJ2-3
V: TRBV9
CDR3: CASSAGLAGTSTDTQYF

J: TRBJ2-7
V: TRBV6-5
CDR3: CASRMEAPGGYEQYF

J: TRBJ2-3
V: TRBV7-9
CDR3: CASSSRTPGQGLDTQYF

J: TRBJ1-3
V: TRBV19
CDR3: CASSTDYGAGNTIYF

J: TRBJ1-6
V: TRBV5-1
CDR3: CASSPNLGPDSPLHF

J: TRBJ2-7
V: TRBV21-1
CDR3: CASSKRTGGNEQYF

J: TRBJ2-3
V: TRBV5-1
CDR3: CASSLDPGLNTDTQYF

J: TRBJ1-2
V: TRBV7-2
CDR3: CASSPLNGGNYGYTF

J: TRBJ1-4
V: TRBV4-2
CDR3: CASSQAFIGANEKLFF

J: TRBJ2-5
V: TRBV19
CDR3: CASRGVVLGGETQYF

J: TRBJ1-1
V: TRBV11-3
CDR3: CASSSRITEAFF

J: TRBJ2-1
V: TRBV7-3
CDR3: CASSLGGAANNEQFF

J: TRBJ1-3
V: TRBV30
CDR3: CAWSVLGNTIYF

J: TRBJ2-3
V: TRBV6-1
CDR3: CASTEAGTTSTDTQYF

J: TRBJ2-1
V: TRBV4-3
CDR3: CASSPEAGVMGNEQFF

J: TRBJ2-1
V: TRBV5-1
CDR3: CASSLYINEQFF

J: TRBJ1-2
V: TRBV11-3
CDR3: CASSLVKVGYTF

J: TRBJ1-2
V: TRBV6-5
CDR3: CASSPGGVYGYTF

J: TRBJ1-1
V: TRBV19
CDR3: CASSFGTPNTEAFF

J: TRBJ1-2
V: TRBV29-1
CDR3: CSVEGQGRGYTF

J: TRBJ2-7
V: TRBV7-6
CDR3: CASSATHGLNYEQYF

J: TRBJ2-7
V: TRBV7-6
CDR3: CASSRGLDSYEQYF

J: TRBJ2-5
V: TRBV7-3
CDR3: CASSLSLGETQYF

J: TRBJ1-5
V: TRBV4-3
CDR3: CASSQDWTVPNQPQHF

J: TRBJ1-4
V: TRBV6-5
CDR3: CASSQPPVSNEKLFF

J: TRBJ2-5
V: TRBV7-8
CDR3: CASWSIGGAQETQYF

J: TRBJ2-1
V: TRBV20-1
CDR3: CSAGRREQFF

J: TRBJ2-5
V: TRBV5-4
CDR3: CAMRGGSATETQYF

J: TRBJ1-4
V: TRBV6-6
CDR3: CASSLGQGGVEKLFF

J: TRBJ1-1
V: TRBV6-5
CDR3: CASSFGSTVTEAFF

J: TRBJ1-1
V: TRBV5-1
CDR3: CASSSGGDTEAFF

J: TRBJ2-7
V: TRBV7-8
CDR3: CASSLGTGLSYEQYF

J: TRBJ2-3
V: TRBV4-2
CDR3: CASSQEARRSTDTQYF

J: TRBJ2-7
V: TRBV6-5
CDR3: CASSTKTGASYEQYF

J: TRBJ2-7
V: TRBV7-9
CDR3: CASGGPTEYEQYF

J: TRBJ2-1
V: TRBV12-5
CDR3: CASALYNEQFF

J: TRBJ1-5
V: TRBV6-6
CDR3: CASSYGDLRQPQHF

J: TRBJ2-2
V: TRBV4-1
CDR3: CASSRRGGTGELFF

J: TRBJ2-7
V: TRBV10-1
CDR3: CASSENRGEQYF

J: TRBJ2-2
V: TRBV7-2
CDR3: CASSSQGSTGELFF

J: TRBJ2-3
V: TRBV9
CDR3: CASSVVTGTSTDTQYF

J: TRBJ2-3
V: TRBV10-3
CDR3: CAISESTSGSIVDTQYF

J: TRBJ2-3
V: TRBV11-3
CDR3: CASSLRAGTEQDTQYF

J: TRBJ2-3
V: TRBV7-9
CDR3: CASSSGLSTDTQYF

J: TRBJ1-3
V: TRBV6-5
CDR3: CASSYSLSLPGNTIYF

J: TRBJ1-6
V: TRBV4-1
CDR3: CASSQILRGPYNSPLHF

J: TRBJ2-7
V: TRBV2
CDR3: CASSPRQGPHEQYF

J: TRBJ1-6
V: TRBV27
CDR3: CASGIQQNNSPLHF

J: TRBJ1-4
V: TRBV5-6
CDR3: CASSLFRGQPFNEKLFF

J: TRBJ2-5
V: TRBV7-2
CDR3: CASSLVGSGQETQYF

J: TRBJ2-2
V: TRBV4-1
CDR3: CASSQDSSGGADTGELFF